The rows below give T cell receptor beta chains drawn from one sample of a study of Ad26.COV2.S vaccination and SARS-CoV-2 variants. Sequenced by immunoSEQ multiplex PCR; TCRdb stores in-frame clones only, minus some. The table has about 400,000 clones, 70% to 90% seen once. The sequences come from peripheral blood, collected in a trial of Ad26.COV2.S vaccine versus placebo. The receptors were gathered from a person between 18 and 60 years old who received the Ad26.COV2.S COVID-19 vaccine or a placebo. CDR3s include the opening cysteine and the closing phenylalanine or tryptophan. A D gene is named only where the DNA matches it firmly. Clone size is shown for a subset of rows, as once, few, many or a class of expanded clone.

>.|TRBJ2-1|.|TRBV11-2
TGTGCCAGCAGCTTAGTAGGTATTGAGCAGTTCTTC
CASSLVGIEQFF
>TRBD2|TRBJ2-2|.|TRBV19
TGTGCCAGTAGTATATGGGCGGGGGTAAACACCGGGGAGCTGTTTTTT
CASSIWAGVNTGELFF
>.|TRBJ2-1|.|TRBV7-2
TGTGCCAGCAGCTTAAGGGGGGGGGCCTACAATGAGCAGTTCTTC
CASSLRGGAYNEQFF
>TRBD1|TRBJ1-1|.|TRBV9
TGTGCCAGCAGCCAAGGGGACAGTGAAGCTTTCTTT
CASSQGDSEAFF
>.|TRBJ1-1|once|TRBV7-9
TGTGCCAGCAGCTTAGATACCCCCAGCGCTGAAGCTTTCTTT
CASSLDTPSAEAFF
>.|TRBJ2-7|.|TRBV2
TGTGCCAGCAGTGGCGACGGGAGAGGCAACGAGCAGTACTTC
CASSGDGRGNEQYF
>.|TRBJ2-3|.|TRBV10-3
TGTGCCATCAGCCGGGACATAGGGAACACAGATACGCAGTATTTT
CAISRDIGNTDTQYF
>.|TRBJ2-7|.|TRBV6-1
TGTGCCAGCAGTGAAGTCGGGTACGAGCAGTACTTC
CASSEVGYEQYF
>.|TRBJ2-2|.|TRBV6-2/TRBV6-3
TGTGCCAGCAGTTACTCGAGGGGGGCGAACACCGGGGAGCTGTTTTTT
CASSYSRGANTGELFF
>TRBD2|TRBJ2-7|.|TRBV6-5
TGTGCCAGCAGTTACTCGGCTAGCGGGACCTCCTACGAGCAGTACTTC
CASSYSASGTSYEQYF
>.|TRBJ2-7|.|TRBV28
TGTGCCACCTCAAAGTCGGGGGTAGGATACGAGCAGTACTTC
CATSKSGVGYEQYF
>.|TRBJ2-3|.|TRBV4-1
TGCGCCAGCAGCCTTCAAGGGTTAGATACGCAGTATTTT
CASSLQGLDTQYF
>.|TRBJ2-1|.|TRBV12-5
TGTGCTAGTGGTTTTGGAAATGAGCAGTTCTTC
CASGFGNEQFF
>.|TRBJ2-5|once|TRBV12-5
TGTGCTAGTGGTTTGGTAAGGGGGGGTGGAGAGACCCAGTACTTC
CASGLVRGGGETQYF
>.|TRBJ2-6|.|TRBV28
TGTGCCAGCATGCCCCAGGGGGGCTCTGGGGCCAACGTCCTGACTTTC
CASMPQGGSGANVLTF
>TRBD1|TRBJ1-2|.|TRBV5-6
TGTGCCAGCAGCCAGGACAGGGTTGATGGCTACACCTTC
CASSQDRVDGYTF
>.|TRBJ2-1|once|TRBV20-1
TGCAGTGCTAGTGCCCAGGGCTTCTACAATGAGCAGTTCTTC
CSASAQGFYNEQFF
>TRBD2|TRBJ2-1|.|TRBV5-1
TGCGCCAGCAGCTTGGGTGCACTAGCGGAGGCCTCGGTCTTC
CASSLGALAEASVF
>TRBD1|TRBJ1-1|.|TRBV5-1
TGCGCCAGCAGCGTAAGACAGGGGGCACATAAGAACACTGAAGCTTTCTTT
CASSVRQGAHKNTEAFF
>.|TRBJ1-6|.|TRBV6-5
TGTGCCAGCAGTTACAGGGAAAGCTCCTATAATTCACCCCTCCACTTT
CASSYRESSYNSPLHF
>.|TRBJ2-3|.|TRBV29-1
TGCAGCGCTGCCGGACAACTCACAGATACGCAGTATTTT
CSAAGQLTDTQYF
>TRBD1|TRBJ1-2|.|TRBV19
TGTGCCAGTAGTATAGATTGGGACAGTGGCTACACCTTC
CASSIDWDSGYTF
>TRBD2|TRBJ2-5|.|TRBV20-1
TGCAGTGCTAGTGCCAGCGGGAGGCGGGTTTTTAGTTCAGGACAGACCCAGTACTTC
CSASASGRRVFSSGQTQYF
>TRBD1|TRBJ2-7|.|TRBV3-1/TRBV3-2
TGTGCCAGCAGTCGGACAGGGGATACGTCCTACGAGCAGTACTTC
CASSRTGDTSYEQYF
>.|TRBJ2-1|few|TRBV24-1
TGTGCCACCAGTGATACTTACAATGAGCAGTTCTTC
CATSDTYNEQFF
>.|TRBJ2-7|.|TRBV6-5
TGTGCCAGCAGTTACACGGGACTCAGCTCCTACGAGCAGTACTTC
CASSYTGLSSYEQYF
>.|TRBJ1-3|many|TRBV5-4
TGTGCCAGCAGCCCCGAGGGGGGCCCATCTGGAAACACCATATATTTT
CASSPEGGPSGNTIYF
>.|TRBJ2-1|.|TRBV6-2/TRBV6-3
TGTGCCAGCAGTTACCGCAATGAGCAGTTCTTC
CASSYRNEQFF
>.|TRBJ2-1|.|TRBV7-2
TGTGCCAGCAGCTCCCTCAATGAGCAGTTCTTC
CASSSLNEQFF
>.|TRBJ1-2|.|TRBV28
TGTGCCAGCAGTCCCCCCCTCTATGGCTACACCTTC
CASSPPLYGYTF
>.|TRBJ1-5|.|TRBV7-2
TGTGCCAGCAGCTTAGTCCCGAATAGCAATCAGCCCCAGCATTTT
CASSLVPNSNQPQHF
>.|TRBJ2-5|once|TRBV5-1
TGCGCCAGCGCCAAGGGGCTCGTTCAAGAGACCCAGTACTTC
CASAKGLVQETQYF
>.|TRBJ2-2|.|TRBV28
TGTGCCAGCAGTTTACCCGCGAACACCGGGGAGCTGTTTTTT
CASSLPANTGELFF
>TRBD1|TRBJ2-1|.|TRBV18
TGTGCCAGCTCACAACCCGACAGGGTGGGACCTTGGAAGCAGTTCTTC
CASSQPDRVGPWKQFF
>.|TRBJ1-3|few|TRBV27
TGTGCCAGCAGTTTAAATCCCGGGACTTGGCGTCTTGGAAACACCATATATTTT
CASSLNPGTWRLGNTIYF
>.|TRBJ2-1|.|TRBV27
TGTGCCAGCAGTTTATCGGGACTGGGTCCCAACAATGAGCAGTTCTTC
CASSLSGLGPNNEQFF
>.|TRBJ1-5|.|TRBV5-1
TGCGCCAGCAGCTCGTCGTCCGGGACCTCTAGCAATCAGCCCCAGCATTTT
CASSSSSGTSSNQPQHF
>.|TRBJ2-2|once|TRBV11-3
TGTGCCAGCAGTTCACCCTTTATAGGTGGGACCGGGGAGCTGTTTTTT
CASSSPFIGGTGELFF
>TRBD2|TRBJ2-1|.|TRBV5-8
TGTGCCAGCACCAAAAATCAGCGGGAGGGCTCCTACAATGAGCAGTTCTTC
CASTKNQREGSYNEQFF